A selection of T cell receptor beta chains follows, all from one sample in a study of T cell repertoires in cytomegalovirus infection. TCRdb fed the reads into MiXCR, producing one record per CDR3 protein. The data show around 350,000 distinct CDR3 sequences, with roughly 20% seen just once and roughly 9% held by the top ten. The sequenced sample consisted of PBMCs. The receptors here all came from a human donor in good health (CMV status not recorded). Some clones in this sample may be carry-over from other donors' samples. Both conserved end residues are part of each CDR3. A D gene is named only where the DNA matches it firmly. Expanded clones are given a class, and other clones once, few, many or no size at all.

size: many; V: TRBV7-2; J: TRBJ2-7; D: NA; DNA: TGTGCCAGCAGCCTCATAGGGTACGAGCAGTACTTC; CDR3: CASSLIGYEQYF
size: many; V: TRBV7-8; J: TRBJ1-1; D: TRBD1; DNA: TGTGCCAGCAGCTTCGGGACAGACACTGAAGCTTTCTTT; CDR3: CASSFGTDTEAFF
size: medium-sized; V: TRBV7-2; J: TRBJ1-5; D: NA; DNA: TGTGCCAGCAGCTTAGATCAGGCAGGGAACCATCAGCCCCAGCATTTT; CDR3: CASSLDQAGNHQPQHF
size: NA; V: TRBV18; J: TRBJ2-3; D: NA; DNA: TGTGCCAGCTCACCTCGCTCAGATACGCAGTATTTT; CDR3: CASSPRSDTQYF
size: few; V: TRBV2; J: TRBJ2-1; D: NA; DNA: TGTGCCAGCAGGTTCGCGACTCTTTCCTACAATGAGCAGTTCTTC; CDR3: CASRFATLSYNEQFF
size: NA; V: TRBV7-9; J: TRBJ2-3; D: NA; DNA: TGTGCCAGCAGCTTTTCAACAGGGTCCGATACGCAGTATTTT; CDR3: CASSFSTGSDTQYF
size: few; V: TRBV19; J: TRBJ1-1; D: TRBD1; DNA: TGTGCCAGTAGTATCCCCGGACAGGGCCGGAACACTGAAGCTTTCTTT; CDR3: CASSIPGQGRNTEAFF
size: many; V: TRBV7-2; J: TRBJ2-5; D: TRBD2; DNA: TGTGCCAGCAGCCAACGGACTAGCGGGTCGGAGACCCAGTACTTC; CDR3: CASSQRTSGSETQYF
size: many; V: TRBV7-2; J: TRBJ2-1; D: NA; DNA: TGTGCCAGCAGCCAGAGCTCCTACAATGAGCAGTTCTTC; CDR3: CASSQSSYNEQFF
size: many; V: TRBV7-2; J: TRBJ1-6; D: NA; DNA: TGTGCCAGCAGCTTAGTTTCGGGGGGCAATTCACCCCTCCACTTT; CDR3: CASSLVSGGNSPLHF
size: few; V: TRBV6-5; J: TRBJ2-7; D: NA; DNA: TGTGCCAGCAGCCGACAGTGGGGTTACGAGCAGTACTTC; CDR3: CASSRQWGYEQYF
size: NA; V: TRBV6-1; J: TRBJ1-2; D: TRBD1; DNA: TGTGCCAGCATGAGACAGGGAGGGATTAACTATGGCTACACCTTC; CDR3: CASMRQGGINYGYTF
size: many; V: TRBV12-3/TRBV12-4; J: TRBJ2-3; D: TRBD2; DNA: TGTGCCAGCAGCCCTTCTTCTAGCGGTAAATTCACAGATACGCAGTATTTT; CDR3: CASSPSSSGKFTDTQYF
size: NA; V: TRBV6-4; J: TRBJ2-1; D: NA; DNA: TGTGCCAGCAGTGTGGACAACTCCTACAATGAGCAGTTCTTC; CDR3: CASSVDNSYNEQFF
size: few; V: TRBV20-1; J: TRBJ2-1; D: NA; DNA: TGCAGTGCTAGAGTACCGGGACTGCACAATGAGCAGTTCTTC; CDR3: CSARVPGLHNEQFF
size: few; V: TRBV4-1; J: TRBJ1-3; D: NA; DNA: TGCGCCAGCAGCCTCTACGGGGAGGGAAACACCATATATTTT; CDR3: CASSLYGEGNTIYF